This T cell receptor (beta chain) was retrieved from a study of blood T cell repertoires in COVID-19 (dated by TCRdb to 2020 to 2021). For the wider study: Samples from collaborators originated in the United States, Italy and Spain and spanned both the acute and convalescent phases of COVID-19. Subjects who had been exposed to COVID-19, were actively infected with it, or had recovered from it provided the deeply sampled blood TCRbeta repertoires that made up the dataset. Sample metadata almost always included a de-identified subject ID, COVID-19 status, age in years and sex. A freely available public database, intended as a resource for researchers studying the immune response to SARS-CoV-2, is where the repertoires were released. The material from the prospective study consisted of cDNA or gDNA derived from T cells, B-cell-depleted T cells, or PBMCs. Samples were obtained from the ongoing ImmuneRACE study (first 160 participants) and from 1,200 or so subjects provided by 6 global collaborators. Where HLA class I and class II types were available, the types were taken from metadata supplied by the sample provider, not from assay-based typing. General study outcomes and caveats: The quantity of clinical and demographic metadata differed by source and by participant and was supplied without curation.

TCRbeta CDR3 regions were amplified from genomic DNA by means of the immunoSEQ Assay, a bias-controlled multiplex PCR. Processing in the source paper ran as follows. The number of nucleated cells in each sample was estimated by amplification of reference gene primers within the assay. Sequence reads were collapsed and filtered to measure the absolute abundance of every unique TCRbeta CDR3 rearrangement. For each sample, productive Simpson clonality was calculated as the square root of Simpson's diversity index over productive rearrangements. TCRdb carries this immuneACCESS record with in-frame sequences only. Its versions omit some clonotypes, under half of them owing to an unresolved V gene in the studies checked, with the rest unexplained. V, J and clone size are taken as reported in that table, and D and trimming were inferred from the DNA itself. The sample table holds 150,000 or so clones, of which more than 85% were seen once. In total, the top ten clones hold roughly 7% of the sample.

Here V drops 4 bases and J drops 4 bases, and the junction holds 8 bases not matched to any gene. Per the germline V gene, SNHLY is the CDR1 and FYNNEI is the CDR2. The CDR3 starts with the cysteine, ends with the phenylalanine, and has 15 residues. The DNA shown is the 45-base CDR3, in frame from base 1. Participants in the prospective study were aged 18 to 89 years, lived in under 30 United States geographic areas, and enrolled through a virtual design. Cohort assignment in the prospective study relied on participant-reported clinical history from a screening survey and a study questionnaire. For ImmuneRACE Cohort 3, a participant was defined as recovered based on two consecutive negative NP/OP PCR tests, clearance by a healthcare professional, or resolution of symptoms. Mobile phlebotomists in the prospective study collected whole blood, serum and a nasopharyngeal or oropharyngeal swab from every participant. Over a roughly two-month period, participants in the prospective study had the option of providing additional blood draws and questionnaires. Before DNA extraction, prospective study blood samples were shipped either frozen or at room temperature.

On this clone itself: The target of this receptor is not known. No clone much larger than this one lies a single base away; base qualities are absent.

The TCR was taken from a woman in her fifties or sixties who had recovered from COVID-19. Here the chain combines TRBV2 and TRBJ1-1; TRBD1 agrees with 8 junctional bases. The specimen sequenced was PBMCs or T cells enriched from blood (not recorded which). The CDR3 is CASSAFAGGATEAFF. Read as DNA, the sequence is TGTGCCAGCAGTGCATTCGCAGGGGGCGCCACTGAAGCTTTCTTT.